This T cell receptor (beta chain) was sequenced during a study of blood T cell repertoires in COVID-19. Study overall: Samples representing acute and convalescent COVID-19 were sourced from the United States, Italy and Spain. Nucleic acid was either cDNA or gDNA, and it came from T cells, B-cell-depleted T cells, or PBMCs.

Per the study methods: The assay estimated nucleated cells by amplifying reference gene primers. Here immunoSEQ multiplex PCR was the method, and the copy in TCRdb shows in-frame clones only, minus some. From that table come the V and J calls and clone size; the DNA was used to work out D and trimming. The sample contains approximately 67,000 clones, 87% of which appear only once. The clonotype was recovered from a middle-aged man with active COVID-19. Material for sequencing was peripheral blood.

The CDR3 protein is CASSSGGIYEQYF. CDR3 bases: TGTGCCAGCAGTAGCGGGGGAATTTACGAGCAGTACTTC. This chain links TRBV2 with TRBJ2-7; TRBD2 aligns across 8 bases. Trimming removed 5 bases from V and 4 bases from J; junction bases left unmatched: 4. Looked up from germline, CDR1 is SNHLY and CDR2 is FYNNEI. The CDR3 has 13 amino acids.